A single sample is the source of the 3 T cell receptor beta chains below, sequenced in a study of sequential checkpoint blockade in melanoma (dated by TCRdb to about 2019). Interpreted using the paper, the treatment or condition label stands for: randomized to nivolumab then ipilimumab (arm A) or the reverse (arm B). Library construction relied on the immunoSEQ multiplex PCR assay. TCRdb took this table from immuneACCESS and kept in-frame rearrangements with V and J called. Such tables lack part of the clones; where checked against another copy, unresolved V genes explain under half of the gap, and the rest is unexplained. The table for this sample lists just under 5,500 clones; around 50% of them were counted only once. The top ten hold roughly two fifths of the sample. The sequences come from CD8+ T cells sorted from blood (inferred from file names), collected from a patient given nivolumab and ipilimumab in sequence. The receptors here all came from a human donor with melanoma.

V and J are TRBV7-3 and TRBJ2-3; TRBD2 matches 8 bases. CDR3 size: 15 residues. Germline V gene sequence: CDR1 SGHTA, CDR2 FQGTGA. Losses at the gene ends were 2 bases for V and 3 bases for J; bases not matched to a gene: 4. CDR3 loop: CASSLAGGRTDTQYF. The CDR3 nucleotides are TGTGCCAGCAGCTTAGCGGGGGGCAGGACAGATACGCAGTATTTT.

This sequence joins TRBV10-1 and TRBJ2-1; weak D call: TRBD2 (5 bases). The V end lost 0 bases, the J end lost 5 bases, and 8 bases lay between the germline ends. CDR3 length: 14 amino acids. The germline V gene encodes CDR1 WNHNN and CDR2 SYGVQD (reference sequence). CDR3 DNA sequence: TGCGCCAGCAGTGAGTCGATCGGGGACAATGAGCAGTTCTTC. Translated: CASSESIGDNEQFF.

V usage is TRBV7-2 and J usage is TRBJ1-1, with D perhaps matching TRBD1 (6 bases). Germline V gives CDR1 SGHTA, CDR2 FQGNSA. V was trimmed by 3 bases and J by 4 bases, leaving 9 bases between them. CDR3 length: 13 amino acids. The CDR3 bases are TGTGCCAGCAGCTTGGGACAATTCACTGAAGCTTTCTTT. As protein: CASSLGQFTEAFF. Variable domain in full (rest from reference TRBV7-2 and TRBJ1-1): GAGVSQSPSNKVTEKGKDVELRCDPISGHTALYWYRQSLGQGLEFLIYFQGNSAPDKSGLPSDRFSAERTGGSVSTLTIQRTQQEDSAVYLCASSLGQFTEAFFGQGTRLTVV.